Below, 21 T cell receptor beta chains from the same sample are listed, as sequenced in a study of identical twins. TCRdb called the 5' RACE reads again in MiXCR, with one record for every CDR3 protein. The data contain hundreds of thousands of distinct CDR3 sequences, approximately 13% of them singletons. These data also formed part of another study, on yellow fever vaccine responses in identical twins.

Sequencing used PBMCs. The receptors stem from a young woman in good health.

This clonotype was detected ten times or more. This chain links TRBV5-1 with TRBJ1-2, with no clear D. The CDR3 has 12 amino acids. V lost 0 bases and J 3 bases, leaving 3 bases between the germline ends. Germline V gene sequence: CDR1 SGHRS, CDR2 YFSETQ. This CDR3 is CASSLGDYGYTF. CDR3 bases: TGCGCCAGCAGCTTGGGGGACTATGGCTACACCTTC.

This chain links TRBV28 with TRBJ2-3, with TRBD1 as a possible D gene (5 bases). CDR3 length equals 12 residues. The V and J ends lost 3 bases and 10 bases respectively, with 11 bases between them. CDR1 and CDR2 from the germline V gene are MDHEN and SYDVKM. CDR3 sequence (DNA): TGTGCCAGCAGTTTTGTGTTAGGGGCGCAGTATTTT. It translates to CASSFVLGAQYF.

The CDR3 coding sequence is TGTGCCAGCAGTCTCGTTGGACTAGCGGGGGGGGAGGTAGGGCAGTACGTC. It translates to CASSLVGLAGGEVGQYV. The rearrangement uses TRBV6-1 and TRBJ2-7, with 15 bases that match TRBD2. CDR3 length: 17 amino acids. Germline loops: CDR1 MNHNS, CDR2 SASEGT. V was clipped by 5 bases and J by 9 bases; unmatched bases: 14.

The chain is built from TRBV28 and TRBJ2-3, with TRBD1 identical over 9 bases. After removal of 3 bases from V and 3 bases from J, the junction contained 10 bases not matched to a gene. The CDR3 contains 17 residues. Germline-derived CDR1 and CDR2 are MDHEN and SYDVKM. Here the CDR3 DNA reads TGTGCCAGCAGTTTGAGACGGACAGGGGAAATTACAGATACGCAGTATTTT. Protein sequence: CASSLRRTGEITDTQYF.

This clonotype was recorded a few times. The genes are TRBV7-2 and TRBJ2-7, with 10 bases that match TRBD1. Looked up from germline, CDR1 is SGHTA and CDR2 is FQGNSA. V gave up 6 bases and J gave up 7 bases; unmatched junction bases: 9. The CDR3 covers 14 residues. CDR3 in amino acids: CASRRGTGAWEQYF. CDR3 in DNA: TGTGCCAGCAGGCGGGGGACAGGGGCTTGGGAGCAGTACTTC.

In its sample, this clonotype was seen many times. This chain joins TRBV5-1 and TRBJ1-4; D remains ambiguous. Germline V gives CDR1 SGHRS, CDR2 YFSETQ. This CDR3 region has 17 residues. Trimming shortened V by 3 bases and J by 0 bases, and 15 bases separated the two germline ends. The CDR3 loop is CASSSSGSSATNEKLFF. The DNA of the CDR3 is TGCGCCAGCAGCTCCTCCGGGTCTTCTGCAACTAATGAAAAACTGTTTTTT.

Comment on this clonotype: An end of the junction does not agree with germline; a read error may underlie this. V gene TRBV3-1 combines with J gene TRBJ2-3; tentatively, D is TRBD1 (5 bases). The germline V gene encodes CDR1 LGHDT and CDR2 YNNKEL (reference sequence). This CDR3 is built from 17 residues. The CDR3 loop reads CASTQVGRRTSTDTQYF. The CDR3 DNA reads TGTGCCAGCACCCAAGTGGGGCGAAGAACTAGCACAGATACGCAGTATTTT.

This clonotype was counted once. The rearrangement joins TRBV7-9 to TRBJ2-3; a possible D gene is TRBD2 (6 bases). Germline loops: CDR1 SEHNR, CDR2 FQNEAQ (reference sequence). The CDR3 has 15 amino acids. The V end was cut by 1 base, the J end by 4 bases, with 12 bases between. The DNA for the CDR3 is TGTGCCAGCAGCTTAGGACTAGACGCGGCAGATACGCAGTATTTT. Translating it yields CASSLGLDAADTQYF.

In its sample, this clonotype was seen a few times. The J gene is TRBJ2-7, the V gene TRBV29-1; TRBD1 is a possible D gene (6 bases). V shed 7 bases and J shed 2 bases, with 15 bases lying between them. CDR3 length equals 13 residues. Germline V gene data show CDR1 as SQVTM and CDR2 as ANQGSEA. CDR3 region: CSGTQGFTYEQYV. CDR3 in DNA: TGCAGCGGTACACAGGGCTTCACCTACGAGCAGTACGTC.

V gene TRBV20-1 combines with J gene TRBJ2-1; 8 bases map to TRBD2. Germline-derived CDR1 and CDR2 are DFQATT and SNEGSKA (reference sequence). The CDR3 runs 17 residues. V lost 0 bases and J lost 4; bases outside the gene matches: 11. CDR3 amino acids: CSARDRAASGRYNEQFF. Written as DNA, the CDR3 is TGCAGTGCTAGAGATAGGGCGGCTAGCGGGCGTTACAATGAGCAGTTCTTC.

This rearrangement joins TRBV24-1 to TRBJ2-7; unclear D gene. Germline loops: CDR1 KGHDR, CDR2 SFDVKD. There are 10 residues in the CDR3. CDR3 region: CDSSSYEQYF. The CDR3 nucleotides read TGTGACTCCAGCTCCTACGAGCAGTACTTC.

This clonotype was recorded once. The V and J genes are TRBV6-1 and TRBJ2-7, with unresolved D. The CDR3 has 12 amino acids. Per germline, CDR1 MNHNS and CDR2 SASEGT. V was trimmed by 5 bases and J by 4 bases, leaving 9 bases between them. The CDR3 protein is CASSITPYEQYV. Here the CDR3 DNA reads TGTGCCAGCAGTATCACACCTTACGAGCAGTACGTC.

Ten or more counts support this clonotype. The gene calls are TRBV12-3 or TRBV12-4 and TRBJ2-5, with 9 nucleotides matching TRBD1. V shed 9 bases and J 2 bases; nucleotides not matched to a gene: 10. The CDR3 has 15 amino acids. As DNA, the CDR3 is TGTGCCAGTTCCCCGACAGGGGGTCATCAAGAGACCCAGTACTTC. This gives the protein CASSPTGGHQETQYF.

This clonotype was picked up a small number of times. This chain joins TRBV5-5 and TRBJ2-3; possibly TRBD2 for D (6 bases). From germline, CDR1 is SGHKS and CDR2 YYEKEE (reference sequence). The CDR3 has 16 residues. V gave up 0 bases and J gave up 3 bases, with 14 bases separating them. The CDR3 DNA sequence: TGTGCCAGCAGCTTGGCCGGAGGAGGGGCAACAGATACGCAGTATTTT. Translated, it gives CASSLAGGGATDTQYF. Combining the CDR3 with reference TRBV5-5 and TRBJ2-3 gives the whole variable domain DAGVTQSPTHLIKTRGQQVTLRCSPISGHKSVSWYQQVLGQGPQFIFQYYEKEERGRGNFPDRFSARQFPNYSSELNVNALLLGDSALYLCASSLAGGGATDTQYFGPGTRLTVL.

The rearrangement links TRBV12-3 or TRBV12-4 to TRBJ2-7, with D possibly TRBD2 on 6 matching bases. V was shortened by 6 bases and J by 1 base, with 10 bases between the two germline ends. The CDR3 contains 13 residues. The CDR3 DNA reads as TGTGCCAGCAGGCGCGGGACTTCCTACGAGCAGTACTTC. Amino acid sequence: CASRRGTSYEQYF.

This clonotype was picked up many times. This sequence joins TRBV6-4 and TRBJ2-3; D remains ambiguous. Trimming pared 5 bases from V and 1 base from J, leaving 7 bases between. Germline lookup yields CDR1 MRHNA and CDR2 SNTAGT. The CDR3 sequence is 13 residues long. The CDR3 loop is CASSPSGTDTQYF. The CDR3, as DNA: TGTGCCAGCAGTCCAAGCGGCACAGATACGCAGTATTTT.

The table lists this clonotype with a few counts. The chain has TRBV12-5 and TRBJ1-5; possibly TRBD1 for D (6 bases). This CDR3 spans 18 amino acids. The V end lost 2 bases, the J end lost 2 bases, and 19 bases lay between the germline ends. Looked up from germline, CDR1 is LGHNT and CDR2 is FRNRAP. The CDR3 DNA reads as TGTGCTAGTGGTTTGCCAAGAGGGGGGGAGTCGGGCAATCAGCCCCAGCATTTT. Translated, it gives CASGLPRGGESGNQPQHF.

The genes are TRBV2 and TRBJ2-3, with D uncertain. The CDR3 covers 14 residues. V gave up 10 bases and J gave up 2 bases, with 16 bases separating them. In germline, CDR1 is SNHLY, CDR2 FYNNEI. The CDR3, as DNA: TGTGCCATCCGCGGTTCGCTTTCCACAGATACGCAGTATTTT. It translates to CAIRGSLSTDTQYF.

This rearrangement joins TRBV27 to TRBJ1-2; 7 bases are a match to TRBD1. The CDR3 covers 15 residues. Germline V gene sequence: CDR1 MNHEY, CDR2 SMNVEV (reference sequence). V gave up 8 bases and J gave up 4 bases; unmatched junction bases: 13. CDR3 DNA: TGTGCCAGCGCGCCCAGGGGGGCAGGGGGCTATGGCTACACCTTC. This sequence encodes CASAPRGAGGYGYTF.

This sequence joins TRBV9 and TRBJ2-2; 9 nucleotides agree with TRBD1. The CDR3 has 15 residues. Germline loops: CDR1 SGDLS, CDR2 YYNGEE. The junction had 3 bases not matched to a gene; V was cut back by 1 base and J by 5 bases. CDR3 amino acids: CASSVPGTGTGELFF. The CDR3, as DNA: TGTGCCAGCAGCGTACCCGGGACAGGGACCGGGGAGCTGTTTTTT.

Comments on this clonotype: At one of its ends the junction is not consistent with the germline gene, which may arise from a read error. The chain's CDR3 is CCAREGVGNPLGNIQYF. The CDR3, as DNA: TGCTGTGCTAGAGAAGGCGTCGGGAACCCCCTGGGGAACATTCAGTACTTC. This chain joins TRBV20-1 and TRBJ2-4; a weak D match, TRBD2 (5 bases). CDR3 size: 17 residues. Per the germline V gene, CDR1 is DFQATT and CDR2 is SNEGSKA (reference sequence).